This TCR beta chain is drawn from a study of blood T cell repertoires in COVID-19. The CDR3 totals 14 residues. V gave up 1 base and J gave up 3 bases, with 9 bases separating them. Per the germline V gene, CDR1 is KGHSH and CDR2 is LQKENI. Only in-frame clones appear in the TCRdb table, and some are missing; sequencing was by immunoSEQ multiplex PCR. Here the sample spans about 110,000 clones, around 80% being singletons. The TCR was taken from a woman in her sixties or seventies with acute or convalescent COVID-19. The chain carries TRBV18 and TRBJ1-1, with TRBD1 as a possible D gene (5 bases). Sequencing was done on a sample of peripheral blood. The CDR3: CASSPLTRDTEAFF. The CDR3, as DNA: TGTGCCAGCTCACCACTAACCAGGGACACTGAAGCTTTCTTT.